This TCR beta chain was sequenced during a study of shared T cell receptors in the human thymus. Trimming stripped 2 bases from V and 3 bases from J, with 20 bases between. Germline lookup yields CDR1 LNHDA and CDR2 SQIVND (reference sequence). CDR3 size: 18 residues. The sample holds a few counts of this clone. Assay: immunoSEQ multiplex PCR; the TCRdb copy retains only in-frame clones and omits some. Of about 500,000 clones in the sample, more than 75% are singletons; the top ten hold more than 0.01%. In addition, the sample was reused for a study of human thymus T cells. That source adds: Surgeons resected thymus tissue during corrective heart surgery. Biased V and J segment usage appeared in thymus and peripheral blood.

The sequencing input was thymocytes. The chain couples TRBV19 to TRBJ2-1, with D perhaps TRBD1 (5 bases). The TCR was taken from a boy under two years old with a congenital heart defect. The CDR3 coding sequence is TGTGCCAGTAGTATATCACCACCCCCCAGGGCCCTCTACAATGAGCAGTTCTTC. Amino acids: CASSISPPPRALYNEQFF.